This T cell receptor beta chain stems from a study of cytomegalovirus exposure and HLA in healthy donors. The CDR3 loop spans 15 amino acids. CDR1 is MNHEY and CDR2 is SVGAGI in the germline V gene. The V end lost 6 bases, the J end lost 1 base, and 15 bases lay between the germline ends. Notes on the study in general: A classifier reportedly called cytomegalovirus status with high sensitivity and specificity.

To note about this clone: Its target is unknown.

Primers for the PCR totalled 60 Vbeta and 13 Jbeta. TCRdb's copy holds only in-frame clones and misses some; the assay was immunoSEQ multiplex PCR. The sample lists approximately 220,000 clones; roughly 84% were seen once. J is TRBJ2-5 and V is TRBV6-5, with D possibly TRBD1 on 6 matching bases. The source material was PBMCs. The sequence came from a girl under 18 in good health and CMV-seronegative. CDR3: CASREKGVFQETQYF. For the CDR3, the DNA is TGTGCCAGCAGAGAGAAGGGGGTGTTCCAAGAGACCCAGTACTTC.